The 18 T cell receptor beta chains listed next were all sequenced from one sample in a study of T cell responses to AZD1222 COVID-19 vaccine. The data were produced by immunoSEQ multiplex PCR, yet TCRdb's version contains in-frame clones alone and is incomplete. The repertoire holds about 110,000 clones, with 92% as singletons. The sequenced sample was peripheral blood, obtained on day 0 of AZD1222 vaccination. The receptors were sampled from an adult in good health.

J is TRBJ1-1 and V is TRBV30; D gene uncertain. The CDR3 extends over 15 amino acids. The germline V gene has CDR1 GTSNPN and CDR2 SVGIG (reference sequence). V lost 2 bases to trimming and J lost 8 bases, with 21 bases between them. The DNA for the CDR3 is TGTGCCTGGAGTTGGGGTCAACCCGGCTCTGGGGAAGCTTTCTTT. It yields the protein CAWSWGQPGSGEAFF.

CDR3 sequence: CASSQKSREETQYF. The CDR3 region has the DNA TGTGCCAGCAGCCAAAAATCCAGGGAGGAGACCCAGTACTTC. This chain connects TRBV7-9 to TRBJ2-5; the D gene could be TRBD1 or TRBD2 (5 bases each). This CDR3 contains 14 residues. V gave up 5 bases and J gave up 5 bases, with 15 bases separating them. Germline V gene sequence: CDR1 SEHNR, CDR2 FQNEAQ (reference sequence). The variable domain in full, with the rest retrieved from reference TRBV7-9 and TRBJ2-5, is DTGVSQNPRHKITKRGQNVTFRCDPISEHNRLYWYRQTLGQGPEFLTYFQNEAQLEKSRLLSDRFSAERPKGSFSTLEIQRTEQGDSAMYLCASSQKSREETQYFGPGTRLLVL.

This sequence joins TRBV5-6 and TRBJ2-1, with 9 bases fitting TRBD1. CDR3 size: 19 residues. V lost 3 bases to trimming and J lost 5 bases; unmatched junction nucleotides: 18. CDR1 SGHDT and CDR2 YYEEEE come from the germline V gene. Written as DNA, the CDR3 is TGTGCCAGCAGCTCCGTTCTCTATCCGGGGGGACAGGGCAACAATGAGCAGTTCTTC. This encodes CASSSVLYPGGQGNNEQFF.

A few counts support this clone. A read error may produce the germline difference seen at one junction end. This chain uses TRBV6-5 with TRBJ1-2, with 7 bases matching TRBD1. The germline gives CDR1 MNHEY, CDR2 SVGAGI. This CDR3 has 12 residues. The CDR3 sequence: CASSSFDRALHF. The DNA of the CDR3 is TGTGCCAGCAGTTCCTTTGACAGGGCTCTCCACTTC.

The chain employs TRBV3-1 (or the pseudogene TRBV3-2) and TRBJ1-2; D not resolved. The CDR3 runs 18 residues. Germline V lookup: CDR1 LGHDT, CDR2 YNNKEL (reference sequence). Trimming took off 2 bases at V and 5 bases at J, with 24 bases between the two ends. The DNA for the CDR3 is TGTGCCAGCAGCCAAAGGTCCCCTCCCCCGCCTGCGAGGTATGGCTACACCTTC. Translating it yields CASSQRSPPPPARYGYTF.

This chain connects TRBV5-1 to TRBJ2-7, with D possibly being TRBD1 (6 bases). Germline V gene data show CDR1 as SGHRS and CDR2 as YFSETQ. Trimming took 3 bases from V and 3 from J, leaving 10 bases between them. This CDR3 spans 13 amino acids. CDR3 DNA: TGCGCCAGCAGCTCCTTACAGGGCTACGAGCAGTACTTC. Amino acid sequence: CASSSLQGYEQYF.

The chain is built from TRBV4-2 and TRBJ2-7, with D perhaps being TRBD1 or TRBD2 (5 bases each). CDR3 length: 17 residues. V lost 0 bases and J lost 1, with 16 bases in between. Germline values: CDR1 LGHNA, CDR2 YNFKEQ. The CDR3 loop reads CASSQESRQGPSYEQYF. Written as DNA, the CDR3 is TGTGCCAGCAGCCAAGAAAGTCGGCAGGGACCTTCCTACGAGCAGTACTTC.

This rearrangement joins TRBV18 to TRBJ1-1; D possibly corresponds to TRBD1 (6 bases). Per germline, CDR1 KGHSH and CDR2 LQKENI. The CDR3 contains 15 residues. With 3 bases removed from V and 4 bases from J, the gap between germline ends came to 15 bases. The chain's CDR3 is CASSPGTPRGTEAFF. As DNA, the CDR3 is TGTGCCAGCTCACCCGGGACACCGAGGGGCACTGAAGCTTTCTTT.

The J gene is TRBJ1-6, the V gene TRBV9; the D gene is possibly TRBD1 (5 bases). Trimming took off 1 base at V and 2 bases at J, with 10 bases between the two ends. The CDR3 is 16 amino acids. Germline-derived CDR1 and CDR2 are SGDLS and YYNGEE. This CDR3 reads CASSVTAGAYNSPLHF. CDR3 bases: TGTGCCAGCAGCGTAACCGCGGGGGCCTATAATTCACCCCTCCACTTT.

The chain carries TRBV5-1 and TRBJ2-5, with TRBD2 matching over 9 bases. Per the germline V gene, CDR1 is SGHRS and CDR2 is YFSETQ. V lost 9 bases, J lost 4 bases, and 19 bases stayed unmatched. The CDR3 contains 17 residues. CDR3 nucleotides: TGCGCCACCTCAACCTTGCCTAGCGGGACTTCACCAGAGACCCAGTACTTC. It yields the protein CATSTLPSGTSPETQYF.

This clone was seen more than once but under ten times. The genes are TRBV18 and TRBJ1-2; D not certain. This CDR3 spans 17 amino acids. Germline CDR1 and CDR2: KGHSH and LQKENI. V lost 3 bases, J lost 2 bases, and 19 bases lay in between. The chain's CDR3 is CASSPDLERLTNYGYTF. The CDR3 DNA reads TGTGCCAGCTCACCGGACCTTGAGCGGCTGACCAACTATGGCTACACCTTC.

This clone came up once. This chain links TRBV28 with TRBJ2-1; D perhaps matches TRBD2 (5 bases). V was clipped by 8 bases and J by 1 base, with 15 bases between them. The germline CDR1 and CDR2 sequences are MDHEN and SYDVKM. This CDR3 has 15 residues. The CDR3 region has the DNA TGTGCCAGCCATACCTCTGGAGGTTCCTACAATGAGCAGTTCTTC. Translation gives CASHTSGGSYNEQFF.

The V gene is TRBV6-2 or TRBV6-3, the J gene TRBJ2-1, with unresolved D. CDR3 length: 12 amino acids. The germline V and J ends were trimmed by 5 bases and 6 bases, with 8 bases remaining between them. Germline V gives CDR1 MNHEY, CDR2 SVGEGT. The CDR3 nucleotides are TGTGCCAGCAGTGGAAACGCCAATGAGCAGTTCTTC. It codes for CASSGNANEQFF.

The V gene is TRBV9, the J gene TRBJ1-2, with D possibly TRBD1 on 6 matching bases. The CDR3 spans 13 residues. CDR1 SGDLS and CDR2 YYNGEE come from the germline V gene. Between the trimmed V and J ends, which lost 5 bases and 6 bases, there was a span of 14 bases. DNA of the CDR3: TGTGCCAGCAGGGCAGAGGGGGGCGATGGCTACACCTTC. This encodes CASRAEGGDGYTF.

This clone was recorded only once. The rearrangement links TRBV11-1 to TRBJ2-7; weak D call: TRBD1 (5 bases). Germline V CDR1 and CDR2: SGHAT, FQDESV (reference sequence). The CDR3 consists of 12 residues. V was cut by 0 bases and J by 6 bases, with 6 bases left in between. CDR3 in DNA: TGTGCCAGCAGCTTAGCCCAGGGCGAGCAGTACTTC. Translated, it gives CASSLAQGEQYF.

The rearrangement uses TRBV7-2 and TRBJ1-2, with TRBD1 identical over 8 bases. CDR1 and CDR2 (germline): SGHTA, FQGNSA. The V and J ends lost 2 bases and 2 bases, in that order; junction bases with no gene match: 4. CDR3 length: 15 amino acids. CDR3 DNA sequence: TGTGCCAGCAGCTTAAGTGCAGGGGGCAACTATGGCTACACCTTC. This gives the protein CASSLSAGGNYGYTF.

V usage is TRBV19 and J usage is TRBJ1-6; 7 positions match TRBD1. The CDR3 sequence is 15 residues long. Trimming at V came to 7 bases and at J to 4 bases, leaving 7 bases not matched to a gene. CDR1 and CDR2 from the germline V gene are LNHDA and SQIVND (reference sequence). The CDR3 sequence: CASTVGGDYNSPLHF. In DNA, the CDR3 is TGTGCCAGTACGGTAGGGGGCGATTATAATTCACCCCTCCACTTT. Filled out from reference TRBV19 and TRBJ1-6, the complete variable domain reads DGGITQSPKYLFRKEGQNVTLSCEQNLNHDAMYWYRQDPGQGLRLIYYSQIVNDFQKGDIAEGYSVSREKKESFPLTVTSAQKNPTAFYLCASTVGGDYNSPLHFGNGTRLTVT.

CDR3 sequence (DNA): TGTGCCAGCAGCGACCCGGGGGGGATCGCCAAAAACATTCAGTACTTC. It translates to CASSDPGGIAKNIQYF. This chain uses TRBV7-8 with TRBJ2-4; 8 positions match TRBD2. V lost 5 bases to trimming and J lost 1 base; unmatched junction nucleotides: 7. Germline V gene data show CDR1 as SGHVS and CDR2 as FQNEAQ. There are 16 residues in the CDR3. The entire variable domain, with the rest obtained from reference TRBV7-8 and TRBJ2-4, is as follows: GAGVSQSPRYKVAKRGQDVALRCDPISGHVSLFWYQQALGQGPEFLTYFQNEAQLDKSGLPSDRFFAERPEGSVSTLKIQRTQQEDSAVYLCASSDPGGIAKNIQYFGAGTRLSVL.